The entry below describes one T cell receptor beta chain. Its antigen remains unknown. Researchers ran the PCR with 60 Vbeta and 13 Jbeta primers. Using immunoSEQ multiplex PCR, the repertoire was profiled, and TCRdb retains in-frame clones only, with some absent. The table for this sample gives approximately 100,000 clones. This entry comes from a study of cytomegalovirus exposure and HLA in healthy donors. Findings and limits, study-wide: Follow-up analysis later connected one missense variant in DCLRE1C with trimming of TCR beta V- and J-genes. Cytomegalovirus-associated TCR beta chains were listed, numbering around 150.

Source material: PBMCs. This receptor was obtained from a man aged 50 or older in good health and CMV-seronegative.

The CDR3 DNA sequence: TGTGCCAGCAGCCTGGCACGAGGGACAGATACGCAGTATTTT. This encodes CASSLARGTDTQYF. The rearrangement links TRBV5-6 to TRBJ2-3; TRBD2 is a possible D gene (5 bases). The CDR3 length is 14 residues. Per germline, CDR1 SGHDT and CDR2 YYEEEE. Between the trimmed V and J ends, which lost 4 bases and 3 bases, there was a span of 12 bases.